The 18 T cell receptor beta chains listed next were all sequenced from one sample in a study of blood T cell repertoires in COVID-19. Profiled with immunoSEQ multiplex PCR; TCRdb holds only in-frame clones, not every one. The sample lists 120,000 or so clones, approximately 92% occurring once. The sequencing sample was made of peripheral blood. These receptors were taken from a man between 65 and 79 years old with active or convalescent COVID-19.

In DNA, the CDR3 is TGTGCCAGCAGCGGTAAAACAGTGGTCAACTACAATGAGCAGTTCTTC. Translating it yields CASSGKTVVNYNEQFF. The rearrangement links TRBV11-2 to TRBJ2-1, with D unclear. Trimming cost V 5 bases and J 3 bases, with 17 bases left between them. The CDR3 consists of 16 residues. CDR1 and CDR2 from the germline V gene are SGHAT and FQNNGV.

The rearrangement uses TRBV4-2 and TRBJ2-7; 12 nucleotides match TRBD2. The V gene end was trimmed by 4 bases and the J gene end by 6 bases; junction bases not matched to a gene: 19. The length of the CDR3 is 19 residues. The V gene's germline CDR1 is LGHNA and CDR2 YNFKEQ. The CDR3 region is CASSPSNPLAGGPGAEQYF. The CDR3 nucleotides read TGTGCCAGCAGCCCGTCAAACCCCCTAGCGGGAGGGCCAGGGGCCGAGCAGTACTTC.

The J gene is TRBJ2-5, the V gene TRBV6-5, with a weak D call TRBD1 (5 bases). This CDR3 region has 14 residues. The V and J ends lost 3 bases and 5 bases respectively, with 13 bases between them. CDR1 is MNHEY, CDR2 SVGAGI, per germline. The CDR3 DNA sequence: TGTGCCAGCAGTTATCTTACAGGCCGGGAGACCCAGTACTTC. It specifies CASSYLTGRETQYF.

This rearrangement joins TRBV27 to TRBJ2-3; D is perhaps TRBD1 (6 bases). Deletions cut 5 bases from V and 5 bases from J, with 23 bases between. CDR3 size: 17 residues. Germline V gene sequence: CDR1 MNHEY, CDR2 SMNVEV (reference sequence). Here the CDR3 reads CASSQSRTVPEGDTQYF. The CDR3, as DNA: TGTGCCAGCAGTCAATCGCGGACAGTCCCGGAAGGAGATACGCAGTATTTT.

V is TRBV7-9 and J is TRBJ1-5; no firm D call. V gave up 3 bases and J gave up 9 bases, with 9 bases separating them. The germline V gene encodes CDR1 SEHNR and CDR2 FQNEAQ (reference sequence). The length of the CDR3 is 12 residues. The CDR3 region is CASSFDSGPQHF. DNA of the CDR3: TGTGCCAGCAGCTTTGATAGTGGGCCCCAGCATTTT. Filled out from reference TRBV7-9 and TRBJ1-5, the complete variable domain reads DTGVSQNPRHKITKRGQNVTFRCDPISEHNRLYWYRQTLGQGPEFLTYFQNEAQLEKSRLLSDRFSAERPKGSFSTLEIQRTEQGDSAMYLCASSFDSGPQHFGDGTRLSIL.

This clone occurred once. V gene TRBV2 combines with J gene TRBJ1-2, with TRBD1 matching over 9 bases. Germline loops: CDR1 SNHLY, CDR2 FYNNEI. CDR3 length equals 13 residues. Losses at the gene ends were 7 bases for V and 8 bases for J; bases not matched to a gene: 8. The chain's CDR3 is CASTGQGTGGYTF. As DNA, the CDR3 is TGTGCCAGCACAGGACAGGGGACGGGCGGCTACACCTTC.

This sequence joins TRBV9 and TRBJ2-5; 11 bases line up with TRBD2. Germline V gene data show CDR1 as SGDLS and CDR2 as YYNGEE. This CDR3 region has 17 residues. Losses at the gene ends were 0 bases for V and 5 bases for J; bases not matched to a gene: 9. Here the CDR3 reads CASSVGGLAGGGETQYF. DNA of the CDR3: TGTGCCAGCAGCGTAGGGGGTCTAGCGGGAGGAGGGGAGACCCAGTACTTC.

The chain has TRBV7-9 and TRBJ2-3; 7 bases are shared with TRBD2. Germline-derived CDR1 and CDR2 are SEHNR and FQNEAQ (reference sequence). This CDR3 is 17 amino acids long. The junction had 10 bases not matched to a gene; V was cut back by 2 bases and J by 2 bases. CDR3 bases: TGTGCCAGCAGCTTATCGTTGCGGGAGTCACACACAGATACGCAGTATTTT. Translation: CASSLSLRESHTDTQYF.

This chain uses TRBV3-1 (or the pseudogene TRBV3-2) with TRBJ1-1, with D perhaps matching TRBD1 (5 bases). CDR3 length equals 17 residues. Trimming left V 0 bases short and J 0 bases short, with 14 bases between. Germline-derived CDR1 and CDR2 are LGHDT and YNNKEL (reference sequence). The CDR3 sequence is CASSQEQGDPMNTEAFF. CDR3 nucleotides: TGTGCCAGCAGCCAAGAGCAAGGGGATCCCATGAACACTGAAGCTTTCTTT.

The chain links TRBV27 to TRBJ2-1; 10 bases map to TRBD1. The CDR3 contains 16 residues. The junction had 11 bases not matched to a gene; V was cut back by 4 bases and J by 8 bases. Germline V gene lookup returns CDR1 MNHEY and CDR2 SMNVEV (reference sequence). The chain's CDR3 is CASSSPGTGDTDEQFF. CDR3 sequence (DNA): TGTGCCAGCAGTTCGCCCGGGACAGGGGACACGGATGAGCAGTTCTTC.

The rearrangement uses TRBV3-1 (or the pseudogene TRBV3-2) and TRBJ1-3; TRBD1 matches at 9 bases. Germline lookup yields CDR1 LGHDT and CDR2 YNNKEL (reference sequence). This CDR3 region has 15 residues. The ends lost 0 bases at V and 7 bases at J; junction bases unmatched: 4. CDR3 nucleotides: TGTGCCAGCAGCCAAGAGGGACAGGGTGCGAACACCATATATTTT. Protein sequence: CASSQEGQGANTIYF.

This clone was detected once. The CDR3 DNA reads as TGTGCCAGCAGCGCACGACAGGGGGCGCAGGCAGATACGCAGTATTTT. Protein product: CASSARQGAQADTQYF. This rearrangement joins TRBV9 to TRBJ2-3, with 10 bases that match TRBD1. From germline, CDR1 is SGDLS and CDR2 YYNGEE. This CDR3 has 16 residues. The J segment lost 4 bases and the V segment lost 3 bases, leaving 8 bases of the junction unmatched.

The rearrangement uses TRBV3-1 (or the pseudogene TRBV3-2) and TRBJ1-1; 8 bases fit TRBD1. The CDR3 totals 14 residues. CDR1 is LGHDT and CDR2 is YNNKEL in the germline V gene (reference sequence). V lost 4 bases, J lost 3 bases, and 4 bases stayed unmatched. The chain's CDR3 is CASSPADRDTEAFF. The CDR3 coding sequence is TGTGCCAGCAGCCCGGCGGACAGGGACACTGAAGCTTTCTTT.

The CDR3 region is CASSLPGQGKSGYTF. The CDR3 DNA follows: TGTGCCAGCAGTTTGCCGGGACAGGGGAAGAGTGGCTACACCTTC. The chain uses TRBV27 and TRBJ1-2; 10 bases align to TRBD1. The junction had 8 bases not matched to a gene; V was cut back by 3 bases and J by 7 bases. CDR3 length: 15 residues. The V gene's germline CDR1 is MNHEY and CDR2 SMNVEV (reference sequence).

The chain has TRBV11-2 and TRBJ2-7; TRBD2 agrees at 9 bases. The germline V gene has CDR1 SGHAT and CDR2 FQNNGV. The CDR3 is made up of 15 amino acids. The V segment lost 5 bases and the J segment 4 bases; nucleotides outside the gene matches: 9. DNA for the CDR3: TGTGCCAGCAGCCCAGCGGGGCGGGAGGGTTACGAGCAGTACTTC. Translation gives CASSPAGREGYEQYF.

This chain joins TRBV19 and TRBJ1-1, with D maybe TRBD1 (5 bases). This CDR3 has 13 residues. Germline loops: CDR1 LNHDA, CDR2 SQIVND (reference sequence). The V and J ends lost 4 bases and 1 base respectively, with 7 bases between them. In DNA form, the CDR3 reads TGTGCCAGTAGTACTACAGGGAACACTGAAGCTTTCTTT. Encoded protein: CASSTTGNTEAFF.

A single count supports this clone. The genes are TRBV7-2 and TRBJ2-7; weak D call: TRBD2 (6 bases). V was cut by 4 bases and J by 4 bases, with 14 bases left in between. CDR1 is SGHTA, CDR2 FQGNSA, per germline. The CDR3 length is 14 residues. CDR3 loop: CASSWQGGEYEQYF. CDR3 sequence (DNA): TGTGCCAGCAGCTGGCAGGGAGGTGAATACGAGCAGTACTTC. The full variable domain, completed using reference TRBV7-2 and TRBJ2-7, is GAGVSQSPSNKVTEKGKDVELRCDPISGHTALYWYRQSLGQGLEFLIYFQGNSAPDKSGLPSDRFSAERTGGSVSTLTIQRTQQEDSAVYLCASSWQGGEYEQYFGPGTRLTVT.

The V and J genes are TRBV27 and TRBJ2-7; the match to TRBD1 covers 8 bases. V was pared by 5 bases and J by 4 bases, with 10 bases of the junction left unmatched. The CDR3 sequence is 15 residues long. Germline V gives CDR1 MNHEY, CDR2 SMNVEV (reference sequence). This CDR3 is CASSTRDRRDYEQYF. The DNA for the CDR3 is TGTGCCAGCAGTACAAGGGACAGGAGGGATTACGAGCAGTACTTC.